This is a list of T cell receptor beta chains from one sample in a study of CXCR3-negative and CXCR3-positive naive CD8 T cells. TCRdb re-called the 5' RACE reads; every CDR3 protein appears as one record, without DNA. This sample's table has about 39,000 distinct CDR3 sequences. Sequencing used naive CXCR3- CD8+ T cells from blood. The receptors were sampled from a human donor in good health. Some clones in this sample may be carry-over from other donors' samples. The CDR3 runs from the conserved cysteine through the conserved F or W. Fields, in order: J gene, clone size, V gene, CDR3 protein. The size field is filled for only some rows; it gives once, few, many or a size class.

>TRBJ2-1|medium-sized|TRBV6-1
CASSHRGNYNEQFF
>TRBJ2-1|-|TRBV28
CASSSTSGRWVSYNEQFF
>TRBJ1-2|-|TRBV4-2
CASSQEKGSGYGYTF
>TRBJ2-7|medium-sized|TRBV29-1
CSVEGGRSQSYEQYF
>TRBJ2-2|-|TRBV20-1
CSAKGQPDTGELFF
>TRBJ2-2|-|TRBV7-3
CASSLGRNTGELFF
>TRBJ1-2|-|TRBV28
CASSWGQDIYGYTF
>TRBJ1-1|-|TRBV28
CASSQSWDEAFF
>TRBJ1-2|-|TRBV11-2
CASSLGGGSPGYTF
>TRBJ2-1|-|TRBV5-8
CASSLTSGPYNEQFF